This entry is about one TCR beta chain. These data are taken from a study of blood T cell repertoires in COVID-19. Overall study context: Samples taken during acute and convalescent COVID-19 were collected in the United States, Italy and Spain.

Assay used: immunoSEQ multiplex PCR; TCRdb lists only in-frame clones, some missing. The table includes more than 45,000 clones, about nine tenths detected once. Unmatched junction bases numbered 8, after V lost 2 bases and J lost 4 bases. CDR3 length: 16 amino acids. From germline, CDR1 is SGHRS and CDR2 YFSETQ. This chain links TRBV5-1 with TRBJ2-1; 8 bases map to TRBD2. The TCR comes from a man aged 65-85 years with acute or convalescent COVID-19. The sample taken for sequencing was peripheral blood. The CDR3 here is CASSFKSGLGYNEQFF. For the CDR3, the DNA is TGCGCCAGCAGCTTTAAATCGGGACTAGGTTACAATGAGCAGTTCTTC.